This is a list of T cell receptor beta chains from one sample in a study of blood T cell repertoires in COVID-19. Method: immunoSEQ multiplex PCR; TCRdb's copy keeps in-frame clones and lacks some. Of approximately 130,000 clones in the sample, about 83% were seen once. The material sequenced was peripheral blood. All receptors derive from a woman between 50 and 59 years old with acute or convalescent COVID-19. Both conserved end residues are part of each CDR3. The order of the fields is V gene, J gene, clone size, D gene, CDR3 DNA, CDR3 protein. D genes are given only for firm matches. Expanded clones get a size class; other rows say once, few or many, or leave the size out.

>TRBV7-9|TRBJ2-1|-|TRBD2
TGTGCCAGCAGCCTTACACTAGCGGGATCCTACAATGAGCAGTTCTTC
CASSLTLAGSYNEQFF
>TRBV19|TRBJ2-3|-|TRBD2
TGTGCCAGTAGTGTCGGACTAGCGGGGAGCACAGATACGCAGTATTTT
CASSVGLAGSTDTQYF
>TRBV27|TRBJ2-7|once|TRBD2
TGTGCCAGCAGTTTACTCGGCCTAGCGGCGGCTGGGTACGAGCAGTACTTC
CASSLLGLAAAGYEQYF
>TRBV7-2|TRBJ2-2|-|-
TGTGCCAGCAGCTGGACTTTAGTGGACACCGGGGAGCTGTTTTTT
CASSWTLVDTGELFF
>TRBV2|TRBJ2-7|-|-
TGTGCCAGCAGTGAAGGGAGCGGCACCTACGAGCAGTACTTC
CASSEGSGTYEQYF
>TRBV5-6|TRBJ1-5|-|TRBD1
TGTGCCAGCAGCGACTCCGGGACAGGGGGTCAGCCCCAGCATTTT
CASSDSGTGGQPQHF
>TRBV7-9|TRBJ2-1|-|TRBD1
TGTGCCAGCAGCCCTGAGGGGGCCAAGCAGTTCTTC
CASSPEGAKQFF
>TRBV5-1|TRBJ2-1|-|-
TGCGCCAGCAGCTTGATCCCTAAAGATGAGCAGTTCTTC
CASSLIPKDEQFF
>TRBV7-6|TRBJ2-5|once|TRBD2
TGTGCCAGCAGCTCGGGACTAGCGGGAGGGTATGAGACCCAGTACTTC
CASSSGLAGGYETQYF
>TRBV7-8|TRBJ2-1|-|TRBD2
TGTGCCAGCAGCTCACTAGCGGGGGGGCAACCCTCCTACAATGAGCAGTTCTTC
CASSSLAGGQPSYNEQFF
>TRBV6-1|TRBJ2-5|few|TRBD2
TGTGCCAGCAGTGAACTAGCGGGGGGGCAAGAGACCCAGTACTTC
CASSELAGGQETQYF
>TRBV13|TRBJ1-2|-|-
TGTGCCAGCAGCTTCCTAGGCTTTGAGGGCTACACCTTC
CASSFLGFEGYTF
>TRBV11-3|TRBJ1-6|-|-
TGTGCCAGCAGCCCCCAGGGTTCTCATAATTCACCCCTCCACTTT
CASSPQGSHNSPLHF
>TRBV7-9|TRBJ2-1|-|-
TGTGCCAGCAGCCAAATAGCAGGGAAGGGGATCGATGAGCAGTTCTTC
CASSQIAGKGIDEQFF
>TRBV6-1|TRBJ2-2|-|-
TGTGCCAGCAGTGAATTTGGGCTCGGGGAGCTGTTTTTT
CASSEFGLGELFF
>TRBV27|TRBJ1-2|-|-
TGTGCCAGCAGTTTTACAGCCTCTAACTATGGCTACACCTTC
CASSFTASNYGYTF
>TRBV18|TRBJ1-1|once|TRBD1
TGTGCCAGCTCACGGGGACAGGCGAACACTGAAGCTTTCTTT
CASSRGQANTEAFF
>TRBV25-1|TRBJ2-1|-|TRBD1
TGTGCCAGCAGTGACCTCGACAGGGTTAGGGCTAATGAGCAGTTCTTC
CASSDLDRVRANEQFF
>TRBV24-1|TRBJ2-2|-|-
TGTGCCACCAGTGATGCACGGGGGGCCACGAACACCGGGGAGCTGTTTTTT
CATSDARGATNTGELFF
>TRBV9|TRBJ1-2|few|TRBD1
TGTGCCAGCAGCCGTGGGGACAGGGGGCACGGCTACACCTTC
CASSRGDRGHGYTF
>TRBV29-1|TRBJ2-5|-|-
TGCAGCGTTGCCAGGGGCTTGGAGACCCAGTACTTC
CSVARGLETQYF
>TRBV6-5|TRBJ1-1|few|TRBD1
TGTGCCAGCAGTTACCGCGGGACAGGGGGCCGAGCTGAAGCTTTCTTT
CASSYRGTGGRAEAFF
>TRBV1|TRBJ1-1|-|-
TGCACCAGCAGCCGTACCCGGAGGGACAGGGGAAATGATATAGCTTTCTTT
CTSSRTRRDRGNDIAFF
>TRBV5-1|TRBJ1-1|-|TRBD1
TGCGCCAGCAGCGAGGGACAGGGGAACACTGAAGCTTTCTTT
CASSEGQGNTEAFF
>TRBV6-6|TRBJ2-5|-|-
TGTGCCAGCAGTTGGGGGGGCGGCGGCCAAGAGACCCAGTACTTC
CASSWGGGGQETQYF
>TRBV30|TRBJ1-2|once|-
TGTGCCTCCTTGAGGGGGGGCTATGGCTACACCTTC
CASLRGGYGYTF
>TRBV27|TRBJ1-6|medium-sized|TRBD1
TGTGCCAGCTCCCGGGACAGCGATTACTATAATTCACCCCTCCACTTT
CASSRDSDYYNSPLHF
>TRBV7-2|TRBJ2-7|-|-
TGTGCCAGCAGCTACCGAATTGGGGCGGACTACGAGCAGTACTTC
CASSYRIGADYEQYF
>TRBV6-5|TRBJ1-2|-|TRBD1
TGTGCCAGCAGGTCCTGGACAGGGGGCCTCTATGGCTACACCTTC
CASRSWTGGLYGYTF
>TRBV5-8|TRBJ2-5|once|-
TGTGCCAGCAGCTTGTTTCGGGGGGCCGAAGAGACCCAGTACTTC
CASSLFRGAEETQYF
>TRBV5-6|TRBJ1-5|-|-
TGTGCCAGCAGCTTGGGGTCAGGGATTAAGCCCCAGCATTTT
CASSLGSGIKPQHF
>TRBV19|TRBJ2-3|-|-
TGTGCCAGTAGTATAGAGCTCTTAGGACAGACGCTGACCACAGATACGCAGTATTTT
CASSIELLGQTLTTDTQYF
>TRBV27|TRBJ2-2|-|-
TGTGCCAGCAGTTTCCAGGGGGGATACACCGGGGAGCTGTTTTTT
CASSFQGGYTGELFF
>TRBV2|TRBJ1-3|-|TRBD1
TGTGCCAGCGGACAGGGGGTTCTTGCTGGAAACACCATATATTTT
CASGQGVLAGNTIYF
>TRBV19|TRBJ2-6|few|TRBD2
TGTGCCAGTAGTATAGGGGTAGCGGGAGGCCTTTTCGGGGCCAACGTCCTGACTTTC
CASSIGVAGGLFGANVLTF
>TRBV29-1|TRBJ1-5|-|TRBD1
TGCAGCGTCTCCACAGGGGGGTACGATATGAATCAGCCCCAGCATTTT
CSVSTGGYDMNQPQHF
>TRBV5-1|TRBJ1-1|once|-
TGCGCCAGCAGCCTGGACAGTGGCCCTGAAGCTTTCTTT
CASSLDSGPEAFF
>TRBV4-3|TRBJ2-1|-|TRBD2
TGCGCCAGCAGCCGGGGAGGGACTAGCGGGGCTCATGAGCAGTTCTTC
CASSRGGTSGAHEQFF
>TRBV6-2/TRBV6-3|TRBJ2-2|-|TRBD2
TGTGCCAGCAGTTACTCGAAACTAGCGGGAGGAACCGGGGAGCTGTTTTTT
CASSYSKLAGGTGELFF
>TRBV2|TRBJ2-1|-|-
TGTGCCAGCAGTGATCAGGTCACTCATATACGTAACAATGAGCAGTTCTTC
CASSDQVTHIRNNEQFF
>TRBV4-3|TRBJ2-7|-|TRBD2
TGCGCCAGCAGCCAAGCCCTTAGCGGGAATGGTTACGAGCAGTACTTC
CASSQALSGNGYEQYF
>TRBV9|TRBJ1-2|-|-
TGTGCCAGCAGCTTTCGGGAGGACTATGGCTACACCTTC
CASSFREDYGYTF
>TRBV12-3/TRBV12-4|TRBJ2-7|-|-
TGTGCCAGCAGTTCTTTATACGAGCAGTACTTC
CASSSLYEQYF
>TRBV2|TRBJ1-6|-|TRBD1
TGTGCCAGCAGTGAAGACAGGGGATATAATTCACCCCTCCACTTT
CASSEDRGYNSPLHF
>TRBV11-2|TRBJ2-2|-|-
TGTGCCAGCAGCTTATCCTTGGAGGGGGAGCTGTTTTTT
CASSLSLEGELFF
>TRBV5-4|TRBJ1-3|-|-
TGTGCCAGCAGCTCGGACAGCAAGCCCGGAAACACCATATATTTT
CASSSDSKPGNTIYF
>TRBV27|TRBJ2-3|-|TRBD1
TGTGCCAGCAGTTCCGGGGACAGGGGATTCACAGATACGCAGTATTTT
CASSSGDRGFTDTQYF